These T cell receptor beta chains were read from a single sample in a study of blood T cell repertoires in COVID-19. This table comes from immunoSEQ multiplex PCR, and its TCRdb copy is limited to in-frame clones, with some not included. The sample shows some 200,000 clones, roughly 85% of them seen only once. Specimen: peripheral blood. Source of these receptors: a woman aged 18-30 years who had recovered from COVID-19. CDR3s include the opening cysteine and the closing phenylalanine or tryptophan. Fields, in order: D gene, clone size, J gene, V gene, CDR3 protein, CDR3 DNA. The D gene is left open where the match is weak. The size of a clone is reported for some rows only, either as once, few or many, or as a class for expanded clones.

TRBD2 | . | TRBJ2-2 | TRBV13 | CASSLSPGTSGTGELFF | TGTGCCAGCAGCCTTAGCCCCGGGACTAGCGGCACCGGGGAGCTGTTTTTT
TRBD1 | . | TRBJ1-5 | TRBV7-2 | CASSLTGGKQPQHF | TGTGCCAGCAGCTTGACAGGGGGTAAACAGCCCCAGCATTTT
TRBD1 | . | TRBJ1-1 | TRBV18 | CASSPPNRGGTEAFF | TGTGCCAGCTCACCACCGAACAGGGGGGGCACTGAAGCTTTCTTT
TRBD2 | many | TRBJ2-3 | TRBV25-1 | CASSEPSGRDLGTDTQYF | TGTGCCAGCAGTGAGCCTAGCGGGAGGGATCTGGGCACAGATACGCAGTATTTT
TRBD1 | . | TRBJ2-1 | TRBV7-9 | CASRVGDGTGNYEQFF | TGTGCCAGCAGAGTCGGGGACGGGACAGGGAATTATGAGCAGTTCTTC
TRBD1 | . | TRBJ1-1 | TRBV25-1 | CASSGAEDRAWTEAFF | TGTGCCAGCAGTGGGGCAGAGGACAGGGCCTGGACTGAAGCTTTCTTT
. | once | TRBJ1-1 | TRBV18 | CASSPKVFGAGSTEAFF | TGTGCCAGCTCACCAAAAGTTTTTGGGGCAGGGTCCACTGAAGCTTTCTTT
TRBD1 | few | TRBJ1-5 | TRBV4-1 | CASSLTGGRHQPQHF | TGCGCCAGCAGCTTAACAGGGGGCCGGCATCAGCCCCAGCATTTT
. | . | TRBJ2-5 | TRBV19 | CASSIDAGDILQETQYF | TGTGCCAGTAGTATCGACGCTGGGGACATTTTACAAGAGACCCAGTACTTC
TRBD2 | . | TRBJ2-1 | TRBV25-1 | CASTSPGLAGAWNEQFF | TGTGCCAGCACTTCTCCGGGACTAGCGGGAGCCTGGAATGAGCAGTTCTTC
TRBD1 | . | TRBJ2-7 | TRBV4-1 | CASSTQTGGALDEQYF | TGCGCCAGCAGCACGCAGACAGGGGGGGCCCTCGACGAGCAGTACTTC
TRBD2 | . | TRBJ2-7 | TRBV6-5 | CASSYGGGSSNEQYF | TGTGCCAGCAGTTACGGGGGAGGGTCTTCGAACGAGCAGTACTTC
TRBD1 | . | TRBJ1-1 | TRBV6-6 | CASSLREGTDTEAFF | TGTGCCAGCAGTCTACGAGAGGGGACAGACACTGAAGCTTTCTTT
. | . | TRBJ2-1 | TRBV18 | CASSPPSGRPYNEQFF | TGTGCCAGCTCACCACCGTCCGGGAGACCCTACAATGAGCAGTTCTTC
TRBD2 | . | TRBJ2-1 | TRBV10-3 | CATATSVYNEQFF | TGTGCCACGGCGACTAGCGTGTACAATGAGCAGTTCTTC
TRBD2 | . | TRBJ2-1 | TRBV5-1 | CASSLLAGVANEQFF | TGCGCCAGCAGCTTACTAGCGGGAGTAGCGAATGAGCAGTTCTTC